Reported below is one T cell receptor beta chain. CDR1 is LGHDT and CDR2 is YNNKEL in the germline V gene (reference sequence). With V trimmed by 4 bases and J by 7 bases, 6 bases remained unmatched. The length of the CDR3 is 15 residues. The data belong to a study of blood T cell repertoires in COVID-19. The wider study: The origin of the acute and convalescent COVID-19 samples was the United States, Italy and Spain. T cells, B-cell-depleted T cells, or PBMCs provided the cDNA or gDNA that served as material.

In the original processing: It was from reference gene primer amplification that nucleated cell counts were estimated. TCRdb's copy holds only in-frame clones and misses some; the assay was immunoSEQ multiplex PCR. The D gene and trimming were derived from the DNA, and the V and J assignments and clone size from that table. Here the sample spans under 45,000 clones, just over 85% being singletons. The chain combines TRBV3-1 (or the pseudogene TRBV3-2) with TRBJ1-5; 11 nucleotides match TRBD1. The clonotype originates from a man between 60 and 75 years old with active COVID-19. The specimen was peripheral blood. The CDR3 DNA follows: TGTGCCAGCAGCCTTGGACAGGGGGCTAGACAGCCCCAGCATTTT. Translated, it gives CASSLGQGARQPQHF.